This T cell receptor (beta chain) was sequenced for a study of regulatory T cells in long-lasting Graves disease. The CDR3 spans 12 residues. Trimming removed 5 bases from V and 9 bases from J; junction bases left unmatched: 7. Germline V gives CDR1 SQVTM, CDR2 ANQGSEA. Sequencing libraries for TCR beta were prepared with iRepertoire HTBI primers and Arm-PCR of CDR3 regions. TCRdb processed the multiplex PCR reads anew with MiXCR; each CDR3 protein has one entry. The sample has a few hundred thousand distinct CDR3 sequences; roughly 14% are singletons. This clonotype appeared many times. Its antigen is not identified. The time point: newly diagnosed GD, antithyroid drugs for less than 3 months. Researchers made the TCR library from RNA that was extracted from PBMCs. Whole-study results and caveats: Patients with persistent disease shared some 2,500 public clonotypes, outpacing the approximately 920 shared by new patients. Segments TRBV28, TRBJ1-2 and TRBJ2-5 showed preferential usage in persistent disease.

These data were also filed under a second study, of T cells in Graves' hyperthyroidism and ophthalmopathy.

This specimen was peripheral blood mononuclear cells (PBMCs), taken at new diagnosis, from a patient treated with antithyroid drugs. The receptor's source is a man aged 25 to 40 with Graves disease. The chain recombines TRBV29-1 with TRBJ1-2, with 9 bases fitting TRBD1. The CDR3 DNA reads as TGCAGCGTTATGGACAGGGGTTTCAGCTACACCTTC. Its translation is CSVMDRGFSYTF.